A selection of T cell receptor beta chains follows, all from one sample in a study of blood T cell repertoires in COVID-19. Repertoires were generated with immunoSEQ multiplex PCR, while TCRdb's copy carries only in-frame clones and drops some. The sample lists around 180,000 clones; 84% were seen once. The sequencing sample was made of peripheral blood. The receptors were sampled from a human donor in a cohort sampled during active COVID-19. The CDR3 runs from the conserved cysteine through the conserved F or W. D genes are given only for firm matches. Only part of the rows carry a size: once, few, many, or a class if the clone is expanded.

d_call,v_call,clone_size,j_call,cdr3_nt,cdr3_aa
NA,TRBV14,NA,TRBJ2-7,TGTGCCAGCAGCCCCACATCGTCCTACGAGCAGTACTTC,CASSPTSSYEQYF
NA,TRBV7-2,NA,TRBJ1-5,TGTGCCAGCAGCTTCACCGGCGAGGGTCAGCCCCAGCATTTT,CASSFTGEGQPQHF
NA,TRBV5-1,NA,TRBJ2-7,TGCGCCAGCAGAAATCCTGCAGATTCCTACGAGCAGTACTTC,CASRNPADSYEQYF
NA,TRBV4-2,NA,TRBJ1-4,TGTGCCAGCAGCCAAGAATCGGGGAATTTCGCAACTAATGAAAAACTGTTTTTT,CASSQESGNFATNEKLFF
TRBD2,TRBV6-2/TRBV6-3,NA,TRBJ2-3,TGTGCCAGCAGTTACTCTAAGCAGGGACTAGATATTAATACGCAGTATTTT,CASSYSKQGLDINTQYF
TRBD1,TRBV29-1,NA,TRBJ2-6,TGCAGCGTTGAAGACGTACCCGTACCGGGACAGGGGGCGCGGGGGGCCAACGTCCTGACTTTC,CSVEDVPVPGQGARGANVLTF
NA,TRBV21-1,NA,TRBJ2-2,TGTGCCAGCAGCAAAAAGAGGGCATGGGAGTCGGACACCGGGGAGCTGTTTTTT,CASSKKRAWESDTGELFF
NA,TRBV6-5,NA,TRBJ1-4,TGTGCCAGCGGTACTGATGCAACTAATGAAAAACTGTTTTTT,CASGTDATNEKLFF
NA,TRBV2,NA,TRBJ2-7,TGTGCCAGCAGTGAGTCTACTACTGACTACGAGCAGTACTTC,CASSESTTDYEQYF
NA,TRBV4-1,NA,TRBJ1-5,TGCGCCAGCAGTCGAGACACTTCCAATCAGCCCCAGCATTTT,CASSRDTSNQPQHF
TRBD1,TRBV7-8,NA,TRBJ1-5,TGTGCCAGCAGCCCCAGGGGGCTAGGACAGCCCCAGCATTTT,CASSPRGLGQPQHF
TRBD1,TRBV10-3,NA,TRBJ1-1,TGTGCCATCAAACCTGACAGGGCCACTGAAGCTTTCTTT,CAIKPDRATEAFF
NA,TRBV5-1,once,TRBJ2-2,TGCGCCAGCAGCTTGGTAGGGGCTAACACCGGGGAGCTGTTTTTT,CASSLVGANTGELFF
NA,TRBV4-2,NA,TRBJ1-2,TGTGCCAGCAGCCAAGATTTCACAGCTTCCGATGGCTACACCTTC,CASSQDFTASDGYTF
TRBD1,TRBV7-8,NA,TRBJ1-2,TGTGCCAGCAGCTTAGCGGTTACGACAGGGGCTAACTATGGCTACACCTTC,CASSLAVTTGANYGYTF
NA,TRBV5-1,NA,TRBJ1-6,TGCGCCAGCTGCTGGGACACGCCGAGGACTAATTCACCCCTCCACTTT,CASCWDTPRTNSPLHF
NA,TRBV2,NA,TRBJ1-5,TGTGCCAGCAAGGGGGAACAGGCTCTCCAGCCCCAGCATTTT,CASKGEQALQPQHF
TRBD1,TRBV5-4,NA,TRBJ1-2,TGTGCCAGCAGCCCCTGGACAGGGTACATCTACTATGGCTACACCTTC,CASSPWTGYIYYGYTF
TRBD2,TRBV3-1/TRBV3-2,NA,TRBJ2-5,TGTGCCAGCGTCCCGGGACTAGCTACCGAGACCCAGTACTTC,CASVPGLATETQYF
TRBD1,TRBV7-8,NA,TRBJ1-1,TGTGCCAGCAGCGACCGGACAGGTTCAGCCACTGAAGCTTTCTTT,CASSDRTGSATEAFF
NA,TRBV29-1,NA,TRBJ1-1,TGCAGCGTTCAACAGGGAACTGAAGCTTTCTTT,CSVQQGTEAFF
NA,TRBV27,NA,TRBJ2-5,TGTGCCAGCAGTTCTGCGGATGGGGAGACCCAGTACTTC,CASSSADGETQYF
TRBD1,TRBV10-3,NA,TRBJ1-2,TGTGCCATCAGTGAGTCGGTTAGGGCCAGGGGGAGTCTTGGCTACACCTTC,CAISESVRARGSLGYTF
NA,TRBV6-5,NA,TRBJ1-1,TGTGCCAGCAGTCGCAGTCAGAACACTGAAGCTTTCTTT,CASSRSQNTEAFF
NA,TRBV13,few,TRBJ1-2,TGTGCCAGCAGCCAAAATTTAGGGGTCCAGTATGGCTACACCTTC,CASSQNLGVQYGYTF
NA,TRBV10-3,NA,TRBJ1-3,TGTGCCATCACCCAGAGGCCTAGCTCTGGAAACACCATATATTTT,CAITQRPSSGNTIYF
NA,TRBV6-2/TRBV6-3,once,TRBJ2-1,TGTGCCAGCAGTTACTCGACTAGCTCCTACAATGAGCAGTTCTTC,CASSYSTSSYNEQFF
NA,TRBV2,NA,TRBJ2-6,TGTGCCAGCAGGGGGAGGAGATTTGGGGCCAACGTCCTGACTTTC,CASRGRRFGANVLTF
NA,TRBV5-1,NA,TRBJ2-7,TGCGCCAGCAGCCTGAACCCGGGATTGGACGAGCAGTACTTC,CASSLNPGLDEQYF
NA,TRBV2,NA,TRBJ2-7,TGTGCCTCTTACAGGGATCCCCGCTCCTACGAGCAGTACTTC,CASYRDPRSYEQYF
NA,TRBV9,NA,TRBJ1-3,TGTGCCAGCAGCGCTATAGGGAGCACCATATATTTT,CASSAIGSTIYF
TRBD1,TRBV19,NA,TRBJ1-2,TGTGCCAGTAGTATCCGGGACAGATACTATGGCTACACCTTC,CASSIRDRYYGYTF
TRBD1,TRBV2,NA,TRBJ2-7,TGTGCCAGCAGTGGGGACAGACGAGCCTACGAGCAGTACTTC,CASSGDRRAYEQYF
TRBD1,TRBV7-9,NA,TRBJ2-2,TGTGCCAGCAGCGCCGATGACAGGGGCCCCGGGGAGCTGTTTTTT,CASSADDRGPGELFF
NA,TRBV19,NA,TRBJ2-7,TGTGCCAGTAGAGGGGAGGCCTACGAGCAGTACTTC,CASRGEAYEQYF
NA,TRBV5-1,few,TRBJ1-4,TGCGCCAGCAGCTTCAGCCGGAGTAATGAAAAACTGTTTTTT,CASSFSRSNEKLFF